In this sample, the clone carrying this T cell receptor (beta chain) turned up once. This sample was included in a study of blood T cell repertoires in COVID-19. Turning to the study itself: Acute-phase and convalescent COVID-19 samples originated in the United States, Italy and Spain. T cells, B-cell-depleted T cells, or PBMCs supplied cDNA or gDNA.

In the authors' methods: Quantification of nucleated cells was approximated via reference gene primer amplification. This table comes from immunoSEQ multiplex PCR, and its TCRdb copy is limited to in-frame clones, with some not included. That table furnishes V, J and clone size, whereas the DNA furnished D and trimming. Here the sample spans roughly 100,000 clones, roughly nine tenths being singletons. CDR1 is LGHDT and CDR2 is YNNKEL in the germline V gene (reference sequence). This CDR3 is built from 18 residues. V was pared by 4 bases and J by 0 bases, with 21 bases between. The sample was peripheral blood. This TCR was recovered from a human donor with active COVID-19. The donor label of this sample is uncertain. This sequence joins TRBV3-1 (or the pseudogene TRBV3-2) and TRBJ1-1; no clear D gene. CDR3 in amino acids: CASSPIVPSRSLNTEAFF. In DNA, the CDR3 is TGTGCCAGCAGCCCGATCGTTCCGAGTCGGTCATTGAACACTGAAGCTTTCTTT.